One sample yielded the 16 T cell receptor beta chains listed below, sequenced in a study of cytomegalovirus exposure and HLA in healthy donors. The PCR employed 60 Vbeta primers together with 13 Jbeta primers. Sequencing was performed with immunoSEQ multiplex PCR; in TCRdb, only in-frame clones are kept and a portion is missing. In the table there are around 90,000 clones, about nine tenths of which are singletons. Sequences were obtained from PBMCs. The receptors were sampled from a young man in good health and CMV-seropositive.

This chain uses TRBV25-1 with TRBJ1-1; no definite D call. Trimming pared 3 bases from V and 1 base from J, leaving 9 bases between. The CDR3 loop spans 14 amino acids. CDR1 is MGHDK, CDR2 SYGVNS, per germline. The CDR3 region has the DNA TGTGCCAGCAGTGATTCTAAGTCGAACACTGAAGCTTTCTTT. This sequence encodes CASSDSKSNTEAFF.

The J gene is TRBJ2-3, the V gene TRBV18, with 8 bases lining up with TRBD2. V shed 5 bases, J shed 1 base, and the junction held 2 bases outside the gene matches. Germline CDR1 is KGHSH and CDR2 is LQKENI. The CDR3 has 14 residues. The CDR3 sequence is CASSAAGGTDTQYF. The CDR3 DNA sequence: TGTGCCAGCTCAGCAGCGGGAGGCACAGATACGCAGTATTTT.

The chain combines TRBV28 with TRBJ1-2; a possible D gene is TRBD1 (5 bases). Germline loops: CDR1 MDHEN, CDR2 SYDVKM. V shed 6 bases and J shed 2 bases, with 10 bases lying between them. This CDR3 is 13 amino acids long. The CDR3 region is CASRRTLNYGYTF. Written as DNA, the CDR3 is TGTGCCAGCAGACGGACACTAAACTATGGCTACACCTTC.

The chain has TRBV7-8 and TRBJ2-3; TRBD1 matches at 11 bases. J gave up 5 bases and V 0 bases, and 4 bases lay outside the gene matches. CDR3 length equals 16 residues. Germline V gene data show CDR1 as SGHVS and CDR2 as FQNEAQ. This chain's CDR3 is CASSLARDRGEDTQYF. The CDR3, as DNA: TGTGCCAGCAGCTTAGCGAGGGACAGGGGGGAAGATACGCAGTATTTT.

The gene calls are TRBV27 and TRBJ1-5, with D unresolved. Between the trimmed V and J ends, which lost 4 bases and 2 bases, there was a span of 9 bases. The CDR3 sequence is 14 residues long. Germline CDR1 is MNHEY and CDR2 is SMNVEV (reference sequence). Here the CDR3 reads CASSSGLRNQPQHF. The CDR3 DNA reads as TGTGCCAGCAGTTCGGGGTTGCGCAATCAGCCCCAGCATTTT.

This chain joins TRBV4-1 and TRBJ1-1, with 8 nucleotides matching TRBD1. Germline V lookup: CDR1 MGHRA, CDR2 YSYEKL. CDR3 size: 17 residues. The junction had 7 bases not matched to a gene; V was cut back by 1 base and J by 0 bases. The CDR3 bases are TGCGCCAGCAGCCAAGCCCCAGGGGGCTGGGTGAACACTGAAGCTTTCTTT. It specifies CASSQAPGGWVNTEAFF.

This chain connects TRBV6-4 to TRBJ2-3; tentatively, D is TRBD2 (5 bases). CDR3 length equals 13 residues. Trimming stripped 5 bases from V and 2 bases from J, with 8 bases between. The germline V gene encodes CDR1 MRHNA and CDR2 SNTAGT. DNA for the CDR3: TGTGCCAGCAGTACGGGGTTCACAGATACGCAGTATTTT. It yields the protein CASSTGFTDTQYF.

V gene TRBV28 combines with J gene TRBJ1-4; 7 bases fit TRBD1. This CDR3 has 14 amino acids. With 5 bases clipped from V and 7 bases from J, the junction kept 7 bases outside the gene matches. The germline V gene has CDR1 MDHEN and CDR2 SYDVKM. CDR3 residues: CASSITGVVEKLFF. The CDR3 DNA reads as TGTGCCAGCAGTATTACAGGGGTTGTTGAAAAACTGTTTTTT.

J is TRBJ2-1 and V is TRBV5-4; D possibly corresponds to TRBD1 (6 bases). Trimming took off 4 bases at V and 0 bases at J, with 17 bases between the two ends. From germline, CDR1 is SGHNT and CDR2 YYREEE (reference sequence). The length of the CDR3 is 17 residues. The CDR3 reads CASSPRGTPGSYNEQFF. CDR3 nucleotides: TGTGCCAGCAGCCCTAGGGGGACCCCGGGCTCCTACAATGAGCAGTTCTTC.

The chain links TRBV5-1 to TRBJ2-7; 11 nucleotides align to TRBD2. Per germline, CDR1 SGHRS and CDR2 YFSETQ. Trimming took 2 bases from V and 3 from J; bases not matched to a gene: 10. This CDR3 has 17 amino acids. CDR3 amino acids: CASSFSWTSGSHYEQYF. The CDR3 region has the DNA TGCGCCAGCAGCTTCTCCTGGACTAGCGGGTCGCACTACGAGCAGTACTTC. Drawing the rest from reference TRBV5-1 and TRBJ2-7, the complete variable domain is KAGVTQTPRYLIKTRGQQVTLSCSPISGHRSVSWYQQTPGQGLQFLFEYFSETQRNKGNFPGRFSGRQFSNSRSEMNVSTLELGDSALYLCASSFSWTSGSHYEQYFGPGTRLTVT.

The J gene is TRBJ2-7, the V gene TRBV6-5; D might be TRBD1 (6 bases). Germline loops: CDR1 MNHEY, CDR2 SVGAGI. Trimming stripped 5 bases from V and 1 base from J, with 9 bases between. The CDR3 sequence is 13 residues long. The CDR3 loop is CASSGTGSYEQYF. CDR3 coding DNA: TGTGCCAGCAGTGGCACAGGGTCCTACGAGCAGTACTTC.

The rearrangement uses TRBV5-1 and TRBJ2-3; 8 nucleotides match TRBD1. The CDR3 sequence is 13 residues long. J was trimmed by 2 bases and V by 9 bases; bases with no gene match: 5. From germline, CDR1 is SGHRS and CDR2 YFSETQ. CDR3 bases: TGCGCCACCCGGACAGGGTCCACAGATACGCAGTATTTT. Translation gives CATRTGSTDTQYF. The full variable domain, in which reference TRBV5-1 and TRBJ2-3 provide the parts outside the CDR3, is KAGVTQTPRYLIKTRGQQVTLSCSPISGHRSVSWYQQTPGQGLQFLFEYFSETQRNKGNFPGRFSGRQFSNSRSEMNVSTLELGDSALYLCATRTGSTDTQYFGPGTRLTVL.

This clone was found once. The V call is TRBV7-2, the J call TRBJ2-5; 13 bases align to TRBD2. Germline lookup yields CDR1 SGHTA and CDR2 FQGNSA. V lost 5 bases and J lost 2; bases outside the gene matches: 2. The CDR3 runs to 15 residues. Here the CDR3 reads CASSPGLAGQETQYF. The CDR3, as DNA: TGTGCCAGCAGCCCGGGACTAGCGGGACAAGAGACCCAGTACTTC.

The chain couples TRBV6-6 to TRBJ2-3; 9 positions agree with TRBD1. Germline V lookup: CDR1 MNHNY, CDR2 SVGAGI (reference sequence). The CDR3 length is 16 residues. Trimming cost V 5 bases and J 8 bases; bases outside gene matches: 14. Here the CDR3 DNA reads TGTGCCAGCAGTAAACTACCGGGACAGGGAAAGACTACGCAGTATTTT. Protein: CASSKLPGQGKTTQYF.

This chain uses TRBV5-1 with TRBJ2-2; no reliable D call. Trimming took 0 bases from V and 4 from J, leaving 10 bases between them. Germline assignment: CDR1 SGHRS and CDR2 YFSETQ. The length of the CDR3 is 15 residues. The CDR3 DNA is TGCGCCAGCAGCTTGGGCGACTTAGGCACCGGGGAGCTGTTTTTT. This encodes CASSLGDLGTGELFF. The full variable domain, its missing parts supplied by reference TRBV5-1 and TRBJ2-2, is KAGVTQTPRYLIKTRGQQVTLSCSPISGHRSVSWYQQTPGQGLQFLFEYFSETQRNKGNFPGRFSGRQFSNSRSEMNVSTLELGDSALYLCASSLGDLGTGELFFGEGSRLTVL.

V usage is TRBV9 and J usage is TRBJ2-5; 9 nucleotides match TRBD2. The ends lost 3 bases at V and 2 bases at J; junction bases unmatched: 8. The CDR3 contains 16 residues. Germline V gene data show CDR1 as SGDLS and CDR2 as YYNGEE. In DNA, the CDR3 is TGTGCCAGCAGCGACGGTAGCGGGAGTGGTCAAGAGACCCAGTACTTC. Amino acid sequence: CASSDGSGSGQETQYF. Variable domain in full (rest from reference TRBV9 and TRBJ2-5): DSGVTQTPKHLITATGQRVTLRCSPRSGDLSVYWYQQSLDQGLQFLIQYYNGEERAKGNILERFSAQQFPDLHSELNLSSLELGDSALYFCASSDGSGSGQETQYFGPGTRLLVL.